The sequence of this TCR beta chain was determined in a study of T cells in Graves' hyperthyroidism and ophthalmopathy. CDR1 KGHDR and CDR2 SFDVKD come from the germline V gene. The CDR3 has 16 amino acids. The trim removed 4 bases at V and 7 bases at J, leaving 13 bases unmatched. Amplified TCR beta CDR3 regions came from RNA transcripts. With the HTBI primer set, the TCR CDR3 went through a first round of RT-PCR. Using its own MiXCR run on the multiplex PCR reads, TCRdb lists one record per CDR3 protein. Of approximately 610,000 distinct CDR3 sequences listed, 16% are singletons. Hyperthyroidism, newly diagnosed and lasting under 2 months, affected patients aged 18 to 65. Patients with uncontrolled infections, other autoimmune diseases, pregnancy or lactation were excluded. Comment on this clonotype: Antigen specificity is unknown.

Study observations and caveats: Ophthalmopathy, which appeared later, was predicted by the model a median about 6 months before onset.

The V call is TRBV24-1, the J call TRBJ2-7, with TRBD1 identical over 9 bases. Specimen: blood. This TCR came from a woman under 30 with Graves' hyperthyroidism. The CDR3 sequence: CATSDTRGQGMEEQYF. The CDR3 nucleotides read TGTGCCACCAGTGACACGAGGGGACAGGGAATGGAAGAGCAGTACTTC.